The 5 T cell receptor beta chains listed next were all sequenced from one sample in a study of T cell clonality in common variable immunodeficiency. The data were produced by immunoSEQ multiplex PCR, yet TCRdb's version contains in-frame clones alone and is incomplete. The sample shows 35,000 to 55,000 clones, none of them appearing just once. The sample was peripheral blood mononuclear cells. The receptors here all came from a person aged 18-70 years in good health.

Many counts were recorded for this clone. The sequence runs out 3 residues before the end of the CDR3; the remainder is reconstructed from the germline J gene. The chain joins TRBV7-2 to TRBJ1-3; TRBD1 might be the D (6 bases). The CDR3 is made up of 14 amino acids. Germline V lookup: CDR1 SGHTA, CDR2 FQGNSA. With 5 bases removed from V and 0 bases from J, the gap between germline ends came to 8 bases. The CDR3 DNA, read in part, is TGTGCCAGCAGCCCAGGGGTCTCTGGAAACACC. It encodes CASSPGVSGNT. The complete CDR3 sequence is CASSPGVSGNTIYF.

In its sample, this clone was seen many times. Coverage ceases 3 residues before the CDR3 finishes, and the germline J gene fills in the end. The gene calls are TRBV9 and TRBJ2-1; 9 bases fit TRBD1. This CDR3 contains 16 residues. From germline, CDR1 is SGDLS and CDR2 YYNGEE. The V segment lost 3 bases and the J segment 4 bases; nucleotides outside the gene matches: 8. The CDR3 bases that were read are TGTGCCAGCAGCGGATTCCCGGGACAGGGTTACAATGAG. The encoded protein is CASSGFPGQGYNE. The full CDR3 is CASSGFPGQGYNEQFF.

The table lists this clone with many counts. The read falls 3 residues short of the CDR3 end, and the missing part is taken from the germline J gene. The V and J genes are TRBV20-1 and TRBJ2-7; 13 nucleotides match TRBD2. The CDR3 has 17 residues. CDR1 DFQATT and CDR2 SNEGSKA come from the germline V gene (reference sequence). Losses at the gene ends were 6 bases for V and 1 base for J; bases not matched to a gene: 12. The CDR3 DNA, read in part, is TGCAGTGCAGAACCGGGACTAGCGGGATATCGATCCTACGAG. Translating it yields CSAEPGLAGYRSYE. The entire CDR3 is CSAEPGLAGYRSYEQYF.

This clone has a count of ten or more. The missing CDR3 end, 3 residues past where the read stops, is filled in from the germline J gene. The gene calls are TRBV20-1 and TRBJ2-5; D remains unclear. The CDR3 totals 11 residues. Germline V gene lookup returns CDR1 DFQATT and CDR2 SNEGSKA (reference sequence). Trimming shortened V by 2 bases and J by 2 bases, and 3 bases separated the two germline ends. This chain's CDR3 is CSARPQETQYF. CDR3 DNA, as far as it was read: TGCAGTGCTAGACCACAAGAGACC.

This clone showed up many times. The observed sequence ends 3 residues before the CDR3 terminus, with the missing tail filled in from the germline J gene. The rearrangement links TRBV20-1 to TRBJ1-1, with D maybe TRBD1 (6 bases). The V end was cut by 6 bases, the J end by 2 bases, with 16 bases between. Germline CDR1 reads DFQATT; CDR2 reads SNEGSKA (reference sequence). The length of the CDR3 is 14 residues. CDR3 DNA (partial): TGCAGTGCAGCAAGCCCGGACAGAAACACTGAA. It codes for CSAASPDRNTE. In full, the CDR3 is CSAASPDRNTEAFF.